The sample holds a few counts of the clone carrying this T cell receptor (beta chain). As yet, its antigen is unknown. A read error is possible here, since a much larger clone lies one base away. Germline V lookup: CDR1 SGHTA, CDR2 FQGNSA. The CDR3 is made up of 15 amino acids. Trimming stripped 5 bases from V and 0 bases from J, with 13 bases between. TCRdb recomputed calls from the reads with MiXCR, one row per CDR3 protein. The repertoire holds 680,000 or so distinct CDR3 sequences, about 40% seen once, with 2.5% to 3.5% in the top ten. These data are taken from a study of T cell repertoires in cytomegalovirus infection. Study-wide background: Public TCR beta signatures marked donors with CMV infection and the matching HLA. Findings of the study overall: The cumulative frequency of public TCR beta families identified carriers of CMV plus the relevant HLA.

Sequences were obtained from PBMCs. This receptor was identified in a human donor in good health (CMV status not recorded). Some clones in this sample may be carry-over from other donors' samples. This chain connects TRBV7-2 to TRBJ1-2; TRBD1 is a possible D gene (6 bases). In nucleotides, the CDR3 is TGTGCCAGCAGCAATGACAGGACCACTAACTATGGCTACACCTTC. As protein: CASSNDRTTNYGYTF. The full variable domain, completed using reference TRBV7-2 and TRBJ1-2, is GAGVSQSPSNKVTEKGKDVELRCDPISGHTALYWYRQSLGQGLEFLIYFQGNSAPDKSGLPSDRFSAERTGGSVSTLTIQRTQQEDSAVYLCASSNDRTTNYGYTFGSGTRLTVV.